The 31 T cell receptor beta chains below come from one sample, sequenced in a study of blood T cell repertoires in COVID-19. Method: immunoSEQ multiplex PCR; TCRdb's copy keeps in-frame clones and lacks some. This sample carries about 500,000 clones, about nine tenths of them seen once, and the ten largest clones take 0.7%. Sequencing was carried out using PBMCs or T cells enriched from blood (not recorded which). The receptors originated from a woman in her late teens or twenties who had recovered from COVID-19.

There are a few counts of this clone. The rearrangement uses TRBV5-4 and TRBJ1-2; D is unclear. V was shortened by 2 bases and J by 4 bases, with 12 bases between the two germline ends. Germline V gives CDR1 SGHNT, CDR2 YYREEE (reference sequence). This CDR3 region has 14 residues. The DNA for the CDR3 is TGTGCCAGCAGCTTCGCCTCTATGCTCTATGGCTACACCTTC. This translates into CASSFASMLYGYTF.

The V and J genes are TRBV23-1 and TRBJ1-1; 12 positions agree with TRBD1. TRBV23-1 is noted as an ORF with a role that remains uncertain. The CDR3 loop spans 18 amino acids. V gave up 6 bases and J gave up 1 base; unmatched junction bases: 12. CDR3 bases: TGCGCCAGCAGCCATCCGGGACAGGGGGCGCGGGGGAACACTGAAGCTTTCTTT. Residues: CASSHPGQGARGNTEAFF.

This chain joins TRBV7-8 and TRBJ2-1; D remains ambiguous. The germline V gene has CDR1 SGHVS and CDR2 FQNEAQ. This CDR3 comprises 15 residues. V was pared by 5 bases and J by 6 bases, with 17 bases between. The CDR3 spells CASSPPSASSNEQFF. In DNA form, the CDR3 reads TGTGCCAGCAGCCCCCCTAGTGCCAGCAGCAATGAGCAGTTCTTC.

This chain links TRBV7-2 with TRBJ2-6; D is uncertain. The V gene's germline CDR1 is SGHTA and CDR2 FQGNSA. The CDR3 is 13 residues long. Trimming left V 3 bases short and J 4 bases short, with 4 bases between. CDR3 nucleotides: TGTGCCAGCAGCTTTCCGGGGGCCAACGTCCTGACTTTC. Its protein is CASSFPGANVLTF.

The chain couples TRBV30 to TRBJ1-4; TRBD1 aligns across 7 bases. The CDR3 spans 13 residues. The trim removed 2 bases at V and 5 bases at J, leaving 2 bases unmatched. Germline assignment: CDR1 GTSNPN and CDR2 SVGIG (reference sequence). The CDR3, as DNA: TGTGCCTGGAGTCCGGGACAGAATGAAAAACTGTTTTTT. It translates to CAWSPGQNEKLFF.

The J gene is TRBJ1-6, the V gene TRBV19; 8 bases are a match to TRBD1. The ends lost 4 bases at V and 7 bases at J; junction bases unmatched: 6. Germline assignment: CDR1 LNHDA and CDR2 SQIVND (reference sequence). The CDR3 has 15 residues. The CDR3 DNA sequence: TGTGCCAGTAGTACACAGGGGGAAGGGAATTCACCCCTCCACTTT. Translated, it gives CASSTQGEGNSPLHF.

The CDR3 here is CASSLWSGGVYGYTF. CDR3 nucleotide sequence: TGTGCCAGCAGCTTGTGGTCGGGGGGAGTCTATGGCTACACCTTC. The chain has TRBV5-6 and TRBJ1-2; D may be TRBD1 (5 bases). V was cut by 1 base and J by 4 bases, with 14 bases left in between. CDR3 length: 15 amino acids. The germline gives CDR1 SGHDT, CDR2 YYEEEE.

This chain links TRBV7-9 with TRBJ2-5, with D perhaps TRBD2 (6 bases). CDR3 length: 15 amino acids. Trimming took off 4 bases at V and 4 bases at J, with 16 bases between the two ends. Germline assignment: CDR1 SEHNR and CDR2 FQNEAQ (reference sequence). The CDR3 loop reads CASSSRGWRGETQYF. CDR3 nucleotides: TGTGCCAGCAGCTCCCGGGGGTGGAGGGGAGAGACCCAGTACTTC.

This clone was counted only a few times. The genes are TRBV19 and TRBJ1-2, with 7 bases identical to TRBD1. The CDR3 consists of 14 residues. Looked up from germline, CDR1 is LNHDA and CDR2 is SQIVND (reference sequence). The V gene end was trimmed by 5 bases and the J gene end by 4 bases; junction bases not matched to a gene: 7. This chain's CDR3 is CASSRDRFLYGYTF. CDR3 bases: TGTGCCAGTAGTCGGGACAGATTCCTCTATGGCTACACCTTC.

The rearrangement joins TRBV7-8 to TRBJ1-2; D is perhaps TRBD1 (5 bases). Deletions cut 6 bases from V and 4 bases from J, with 15 bases between. The V gene's germline CDR1 is SGHVS and CDR2 FQNEAQ. The CDR3 spans 14 residues. DNA for the CDR3: TGTGCCAGCAGTTCTTCCGTCGGGGGCTATGGCTACACCTTC. Translated: CASSSSVGGYGYTF.

This clone was counted once. The rearrangement joins TRBV10-2 to TRBJ1-2, with D maybe TRBD1 (5 bases). Per germline, CDR1 WSHSY and CDR2 SAAADI. Deletions cut 6 bases from V and 3 bases from J, with 20 bases between. This CDR3 spans 16 amino acids. The CDR3 DNA reads as TGCGCCAGCAGAGGATCCCAGGGTACGGGTGACTATGGCTACACCTTC. Amino acids: CASRGSQGTGDYGYTF.

The V call is TRBV4-2, the J call TRBJ2-5; weak D call: TRBD1 (8 bases). CDR1 is LGHNA, CDR2 YNFKEQ, per germline. The ends were cut back, 0 bases at V and 2 bases at J, with 16 bases in the middle. The length of the CDR3 is 17 residues. The CDR3 coding sequence is TGTGCCAGCAGCCAAGACTACAGGGGGGGGACACAAGAGACCCAGTACTTC. This codes for CASSQDYRGGTQETQYF.

The CDR3 protein is CALKGAKREKLFF. In DNA, the CDR3 is TGTGCCTTAAAAGGGGCAAAGCGTGAAAAACTGTTTTTT. The rearrangement links TRBV6-5 to TRBJ1-4, with D tentatively TRBD1 (5 bases). CDR3 size: 13 residues. Germline V CDR1 and CDR2: MNHEY, SVGAGI. The V end lost 11 bases, the J end lost 7 bases, and 17 bases lay between the germline ends.

The chain uses TRBV7-9 and TRBJ1-6; 8 nucleotides match TRBD1. The CDR3 has 14 amino acids. V lost 1 base, J lost 14 bases, and 7 bases stayed unmatched. Germline V gene sequence: CDR1 SEHNR, CDR2 FQNEAQ (reference sequence). CDR3 sequence (DNA): TGTGCCAGCAGCTTAGACGGAGGGGGACAGGCCCTCCACTTT. This encodes CASSLDGGGQALHF.

The CDR3 reads CASSILGGDIDTEAFF. CDR3 DNA sequence: TGTGCCAGTAGTATACTAGGGGGGGACATAGACACTGAAGCTTTCTTT. This sequence joins TRBV19 and TRBJ1-1; D is possibly TRBD1 (6 bases). Trimming left V 2 bases short and J 3 bases short, with 16 bases between. The CDR3 sequence is 16 residues long. The germline CDR1 and CDR2 sequences are LNHDA and SQIVND (reference sequence). The entire variable domain, with the rest obtained from reference TRBV19 and TRBJ1-1, is as follows: DGGITQSPKYLFRKEGQNVTLSCEQNLNHDAMYWYRQDPGQGLRLIYYSQIVNDFQKGDIAEGYSVSREKKESFPLTVTSAQKNPTAFYLCASSILGGDIDTEAFFGQGTRLTVV.

This clone has just a few counts. The V gene is TRBV27, the J gene TRBJ1-6; TRBD1 might be the D (5 bases). This CDR3 comprises 13 residues. CDR1 and CDR2 (germline): MNHEY, SMNVEV (reference sequence). V was cut by 10 bases and J by 5 bases, with 12 bases left in between. The CDR3 sequence: CATSGLHNSPLHF. CDR3 bases: TGTGCCACCTCGGGACTGCATAATTCACCCCTCCACTTT.

The chain links TRBV9 to TRBJ1-6, with D unresolved. Trimming left V 0 bases short and J 6 bases short, with 7 bases between. There are 14 residues in the CDR3. Germline lookup yields CDR1 SGDLS and CDR2 YYNGEE. Written as DNA, the CDR3 is TGTGCCAGCAGCGTAGCCTTGTTTAATTCACCCCTCCACTTT. This translates into CASSVALFNSPLHF.

This chain connects TRBV9 to TRBJ2-5; 7 positions match TRBD2. The CDR3 has 16 amino acids. V lost 0 bases to trimming and J lost 1 base; unmatched junction nucleotides: 6. The germline CDR1 and CDR2 sequences are SGDLS and YYNGEE. The CDR3 nucleotides read TGTGCCAGCAGCGTAGGGGGGGGTGCCTCCCAAGAGACCCAGTACTTC. It specifies CASSVGGGASQETQYF. Filled out from reference TRBV9 and TRBJ2-5, the complete variable domain reads DSGVTQTPKHLITATGQRVTLRCSPRSGDLSVYWYQQSLDQGLQFLIQYYNGEERAKGNILERFSAQQFPDLHSELNLSSLELGDSALYFCASSVGGGASQETQYFGPGTRLLVL.

V usage is TRBV18 and J usage is TRBJ1-5; a weak D match, TRBD1 (6 bases). Trimming shortened V by 3 bases and J by 2 bases, and 11 bases separated the two germline ends. CDR1 and CDR2 from the germline V gene are KGHSH and LQKENI. This CDR3 has 15 residues. CDR3 coding DNA: TGTGCCAGCTCACCCTCAGGGGATGGCAATCAGCCCCAGCATTTT. Translating gives CASSPSGDGNQPQHF.

The chain links TRBV6-5 to TRBJ1-5; unclear D gene. This CDR3 contains 14 residues. From germline, CDR1 is MNHEY and CDR2 SVGAGI. Trimming stripped 4 bases from V and 5 bases from J, with 12 bases between. CDR3 coding DNA: TGTGCCAGCAGTTTGGACGGGCGGGATCAGCCCCAGCATTTT. Amino acids: CASSLDGRDQPQHF.

The chain recombines TRBV18 with TRBJ2-7, with D perhaps matching TRBD1 (6 bases). CDR3 size: 13 residues. Germline values: CDR1 KGHSH, CDR2 LQKENI. V shed 3 bases and J shed 4 bases, with 10 bases lying between them. The CDR3 coding sequence is TGTGCCAGCTCACCTGGGGGCAGGTACGAGCAGTACTTC. Amino acids: CASSPGGRYEQYF.

This clone was seen only once. The chain uses TRBV19 and TRBJ1-2; 8 bases align to TRBD1. This CDR3 is built from 15 residues. The V segment lost 6 bases and the J segment 4 bases; nucleotides outside the gene matches: 10. CDR1 and CDR2 (germline): LNHDA, SQIVND (reference sequence). The CDR3 loop is CASSISTTGAYGYTF. DNA of the CDR3: TGTGCCAGTAGCATTTCCACGACAGGGGCCTATGGCTACACCTTC.

The J gene is TRBJ1-1, the V gene TRBV12-3 or TRBV12-4; no firm D call. CDR3 length: 13 residues. V dropped 6 bases and J dropped 4 bases, with 12 bases sitting between them. The chain's CDR3 is CASRARRITEAFF. The CDR3 nucleotides read TGTGCCAGCAGGGCCCGAAGAATCACTGAAGCTTTCTTT.

In its sample, this clone was seen once. The chain employs TRBV2 and TRBJ2-5; TRBD1 might be the D (6 bases). CDR1 and CDR2 from the germline V gene are SNHLY and FYNNEI. The CDR3 runs 14 residues. The ends were cut back, 6 bases at V and 4 bases at J, with 15 bases in the middle. CDR3: CASSREGVGETQYF. In DNA form, the CDR3 reads TGTGCCAGCAGCCGAGAGGGGGTTGGAGAGACCCAGTACTTC.

In the case of this clone: Different DNA sequences within this sample yield the same CDR3. The chain carries TRBV28 and TRBJ1-4; no definite D call. The CDR3 is 11 residues long. CDR1 MDHEN and CDR2 SYDVKM come from the germline V gene. V lost 5 bases and J lost 5, with 3 bases in between. DNA of the CDR3: TGTGCCAGCAGTCTAAATGAAAAACTGTTTTTT. Residues: CASSLNEKLFF.

V and J are TRBV30 and TRBJ1-5, with a weak D call TRBD1 (5 bases). Germline CDR1 GTSNPN, CDR2 SVGIG (reference sequence). The germline V and J ends were trimmed by 5 bases and 4 bases, with 15 bases remaining between them. There are 14 residues in the CDR3. The CDR3 DNA follows: TGTGCCTGGTCAGGGAAGGGTCGTAATCAGCCCCAGCATTTT. This encodes CAWSGKGRNQPQHF.

This chain's CDR3 is CARGRGYTDTQYF. In DNA, the CDR3 is TGTGCCCGTGGTCGGGGGTACACAGATACGCAGTATTTT. This chain links TRBV2 with TRBJ2-3, with D possibly TRBD2 on 6 matching bases. The CDR3 consists of 13 residues. CDR1 is SNHLY, CDR2 FYNNEI, per germline. Trimming pared 11 bases from V and 2 bases from J, leaving 14 bases between.

The chain links TRBV5-6 to TRBJ2-1; unclear D gene. Germline V gives CDR1 SGHDT, CDR2 YYEEEE. Trimming cost V 5 bases and J 0 bases, with 12 bases left between them. The CDR3 runs 15 residues. CDR3: CASSSFPSSYNEQFF. CDR3 nucleotide sequence: TGTGCCAGCAGTTCCTTCCCTAGCTCCTACAATGAGCAGTTCTTC.

This clone was seen just once. The V call is TRBV4-1, the J call TRBJ1-5, with D possibly being TRBD1 (5 bases). Per germline, CDR1 MGHRA and CDR2 YSYEKL. This CDR3 comprises 15 residues. Trimming removed 4 bases at V and 7 bases at J, with 17 bases between. The CDR3 bases are TGCGCCAGCAGCCGCGTAATGGGGGACTCACAGCCCCAGCATTTT. This sequence encodes CASSRVMGDSQPQHF.

This sequence joins TRBV19 and TRBJ1-1, with D possibly being TRBD1 (6 bases). The CDR3 covers 15 residues. CDR1 and CDR2 (germline): LNHDA, SQIVND (reference sequence). Trimming shortened V by 7 bases and J by 4 bases, and 19 bases separated the two germline ends. CDR3 region: CASTPNSAGVTEAFF. Here the CDR3 DNA reads TGTGCCAGTACCCCTAACTCAGCAGGGGTCACTGAAGCTTTCTTT.

For the CDR3, the DNA is TGTGCCACCAGTGATTCGGGACAGGGGGCTCGCTACGAGCAGTACTTC. Its protein is CATSDSGQGARYEQYF. This sequence joins TRBV24-1 and TRBJ2-7; 12 bases map to TRBD1. Germline CDR1 is KGHDR and CDR2 is SFDVKD. J gave up 3 bases and V 2 bases, and 4 bases lay outside the gene matches. The CDR3 is 16 amino acids.